This note documents a single T cell receptor (beta chain) sequence. The antigen is undetermined. The data were produced by immunoSEQ multiplex PCR, yet TCRdb's version contains in-frame clones alone and is incomplete. The table records roughly 380,000 clones, around 86% of them present only once. These data belong to a study of Ad26.COV2.S vaccination and SARS-CoV-2 variants. Study information: Enrollment placed the donor in the COV1001 Ad26.COV2.S trial arm. Study-level points and caveats: Non-spike TCR breadth was similar in vaccine and placebo recipients.

The V end was cut by 4 bases, the J end by 4 bases, with 10 bases between. Germline-derived CDR1 and CDR2 are MNHEY and SVGAGI. The CDR3 sequence is 13 residues long. Noted treatment: approximately 18 received Ad26.COV2.S at low or high dose, single or two shots; five or six received placebo; per-sample allocation not given. Sampling took place 63 days after the first vaccine or placebo injection. The specimen was peripheral blood, collected in a trial of Ad26.COV2.S vaccine versus placebo. V is TRBV6-5 and J is TRBJ1-1; D is perhaps TRBD1 (6 bases). The clonotype comes from a person aged 18-60 years who received the Ad26.COV2.S COVID-19 vaccine or a placebo. CDR3 in amino acids: CASSSQGGTEAFF. The CDR3 bases are TGTGCCAGCAGTTCACAGGGCGGCACTGAAGCTTTCTTT.